The present TCR beta chain was sequenced within a study of shared clonotypes between healthy human individuals (dated by TCRdb to the early 2020s). Broadly, across the study: The cohort comprised a couple of women and a few men aged 18 to 49 years. For each donor, CD4 naive and CD4 memory were each given three plates, CD8 naive was given two plates, and CD8 memory was given one plate. To estimate repertoire size and how much clonotype sharing occurs between individuals, the study deeply sequenced the blood TCR repertoires of roughly 5 healthy adults. Different laboratories and diverse techniques were used to prepare libraries and sequence TCR repertoires, to increase sequencing depth and limit assay-specific biases. Each donor's leukapheresis produced roughly between about 0.9 and 9.5 billion PBMCs.

Turning to this clone: What this receptor recognizes is not known. Within one base of it there is no much larger clone, and no base qualities were kept.

TCR CDR3 regions were amplified from genomic DNA by multiplex PCR using the deep immunoSEQ assay. Extracted genomic DNA from each cell subset was distributed evenly across all wells of several immunoSEQ 96-well plates, and each plate was treated as a replicate. Each replicate PCR for sorted subsets received around 200 ng genomic DNA, equal to about 30,000 T cell genomes. Purified libraries were measured with a Qubit 3.0 fluorometer, size-checked on a Bioanalyzer 2100, and measured again with the KAPA Library Quantification kit. A separate single-read 150-cycle Illumina NextSeq 550 flow cell was used to sequence each immunoSEQ 96-well plate. In the authors' own workflow: The immunoSEQ output contained only junctional sequences without quality scores, so filtering could not match that applied to full-length reads. To assign V/J genes and CDR3, sequences were annotated against IMGT germline references using PyIR, a Python wrapper for IgBLAST v1.9. Reads were filtered out if the reads had weak V/J assignments (E-value above 1e-6), no CDR3, stop codons, out-of-frame junctions, or ambiguous translated residues. V3J clonotypes were defined as sequences sharing an identical inferred V gene, J gene, and CDR3 amino acid sequence. The percentage overlap between two repertoires was calculated by dividing the number of shared unique clonotypes by the size of the smaller repertoire. Three approaches were used to assess repertoire richness: RTK rarefaction, the Chao1 estimator, and Recon v2.1 estimates of unobserved clonotypes. OLGA was used to compute generation probabilities for all TCRbeta clonotypes that the gDNA method yielded from a handful of donors. Entries here come from immuneACCESS through TCRdb and include only in-frame sequences with V and J called. Some clones fail to appear in such tables; in the studies checked, an unresolved V gene covers under half of the shortfall, and the cause of the remainder is unknown. Clone size and the V and J calls come from that table; the DNA yielded D and trimming. The sample records some 2.4 million clones, more than 85% of which are singletons. About 0.39% of the sample lies in the top ten.

The donors were healthy, HIV-negative adults who had no recently reported acute infections or vaccinations. Every donor was a Caucasian adult living in Nashville, Tennessee, USA. CD4+ T cells were enriched by magnetic negative selection; naive cells were then positively selected on CD45RA, and the negative fraction formed the memory subset. Blood was collected by leukapheresis, and PBMCs were isolated by Ficoll-Histopaque density gradient centrifugation and then cryopreserved in liquid nitrogen vapor phase. Purity and quantity of every magnetically sorted T cell population were checked by analytical flow cytometry. Genomic DNA was isolated from each sorted fraction and quantified by UV absorbance on a Nanodrop 2000c. Beyond this particular receptor, the publication reports: Because the study included only a small number of donors, the genetic and exposure-history diversity represented was limited. Across a few donors, about 4.5% of naive CD4, approximately 3.5% of naive CD8, approximately 2.5% of memory CD4, and roughly 0.41% of memory CD8 clonotypes were shared. Based on pairwise subsampling, the degree of clonotype sharing among donors was expected to be affected by sequencing depth. Estimated clonotype richness was generally larger for naive than for memory subsets. Incomplete sequencing was indicated by rarefaction of sorted-subset datasets, despite the large sequencing depth. Compared with non-shared clonotypes, clonotypes shared by all four sorted-subset donors had higher generation probabilities. Only blood was sampled, and tissue TCR repertoires likely differ from those in blood.

Specimen: naive CD4+ T cells from PBMCs. The cell subset or site label here, explained by the study, means: CD45RA+ positively selected. The sequence was obtained from a man aged 18-30 years in good health. Some clones in this sample may be carry-over from other donors' samples.

CDR3 reads: CASSQETSGGEETQYF. The DNA is as follows: TGTGCCAGCAGCCAAGAAACTAGCGGGGGGGAAGAGACCCAGTACTTC. The chain uses TRBV4-2 and TRBJ2-5, with 13 bases in between that match TRBD2. The cysteine opens and the phenylalanine closes a CDR3 of 16 amino acids. Only the CDR3 region is kept as DNA, spanning 48 bases read in frame from base 1. V is trimmed back by 0 bases and J by 3 bases, and the junction contains 1 base that no gene match accounts for. The germline V gene yields LGHNA for CDR1 and YNFKEQ for CDR2.